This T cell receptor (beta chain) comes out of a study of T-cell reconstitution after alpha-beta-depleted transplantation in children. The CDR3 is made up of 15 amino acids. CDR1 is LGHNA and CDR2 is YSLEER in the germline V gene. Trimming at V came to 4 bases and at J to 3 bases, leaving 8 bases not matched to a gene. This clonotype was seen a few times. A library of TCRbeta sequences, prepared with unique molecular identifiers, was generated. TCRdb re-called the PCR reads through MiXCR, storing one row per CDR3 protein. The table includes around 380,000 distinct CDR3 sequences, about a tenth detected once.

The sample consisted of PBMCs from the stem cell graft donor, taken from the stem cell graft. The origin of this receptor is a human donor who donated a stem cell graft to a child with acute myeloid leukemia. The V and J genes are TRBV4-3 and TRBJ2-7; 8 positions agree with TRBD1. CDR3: CASSPGAGGFYEQYF. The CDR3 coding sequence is TGCGCCAGCAGCCCCGGAGCAGGGGGCTTCTACGAGCAGTACTTC.